Here is one T cell receptor (beta chain) with its context. There are many counts of this clone. What antigen it recognizes has not been identified. No much larger clonotype is one base removed from it; base qualities were not supplied. These data come from a study of metastatic and nonmetastatic thyroid tumors (TCRdb year 2020). Concerning the study at large: Repertoires were compared across peripheral blood and tumor or nodule tissue samples from malignant and benign thyroid patients. Findings and caveats that apply to the study as a whole: In both blood and tumor samples, TCR beta diversity was reported to be significantly higher in malignant tumors than in benign nodules.

Trimming removed 0 bases from V and 5 bases from J, leaving 8 bases between the germline ends. Via the germline V gene, CDR1 is WSHSY and CDR2 SAAADI. From its cysteine to its phenylalanine, the CDR3 spans 14 amino acids. This entry keeps only the CDR3 DNA: 42 bases, framed from base 1. None of the patients had been given any treatment before thyroid surgery. Patient clinical samples collected from the early 2010s to the late 2010s were retrospectively analysed using T-cell receptor beta sequencing. Library prep was done by PCR. TCRdb lists the instrument as Illumina HiSeq 4000. High-throughput sequencing was used to profile the TCR beta-chain CDR3 region of every patient. The authors' pipeline ran thus. CDR3 differences across clinicopathological groups were used to build a classifier for discriminating distant-metastatic papillary thyroid cancer patients. The Shannon index was used to assess repertoire diversity, and the Morisita-Horn index was used to assess tumor-blood repertoire similarity. The raw public data were reprocessed by TCRdb itself: fastp quality trimming at Q25, MiXCR clonotype calling, in-frame beta chains only. The V and J calls reflect TCRdb's pipeline rather than the authors' work. Counted in this sample were 50,000 to 60,000 clones; roughly 15% of them appeared once. Together, the top ten hold approximately 3% of the sample.

What was sequenced was blood. The sequence derives from a female donor with papillary thyroid cancer or a benign thyroid nodule (not recorded which). Some clones in this sample may be carry-over from other donors' samples. The chain employs TRBV10-2 and TRBJ1-5, with the D gene not clear enough to name. In nucleotides, the sequence is TGCGCCAGCAGTGAGTCGGACCGAGATCAGCCCCAGCATTTT. Its protein is CASSESDRDQPQHF.